The T cell receptor (beta chain) described here comes from a study of glioma-infiltrating T cells after dendritic cell vaccination. Study-wide results and caveats: Higher pretreatment TIL content predicted longer progression-free time and survival.

Time point reported: after dendritic cell vaccination, including at tumor progression/relapse. Data came from immunoSEQ multiplex PCR; TCRdb stores just in-frame clones and leaves some out. Of fewer than 85,000 clones listed, roughly 91% are singletons. This clone was seen a handful of times. Its antigen is undetermined. The germline V gene has CDR1 MNHNS and CDR2 SASEGT. The CDR3 covers 11 residues. Trimming took off 10 bases at V and 7 bases at J, with 11 bases between the two ends. This rearrangement joins TRBV6-1 to TRBJ2-1; D is uncertain. The sample was blood, taken after dendritic cell vaccination. This TCR derives from a human donor with glioblastoma. The CDR3 sequence: CATQTVNEQFF. The CDR3 DNA follows: TGTGCCACCCAAACGGTGAATGAGCAGTTCTTC.